This TCR beta chain was profiled in a study of blood T cell repertoires in COVID-19. Study-wide background: Some COVID-19 samples were acute and others convalescent; all came from the United States, Italy and Spain. T cells, B-cell-depleted T cells, or PBMCs provided the cDNA or gDNA that served as material.

V was pared by 3 bases and J by 0 bases, with 8 bases of the junction left unmatched. This CDR3 spans 17 amino acids. Germline values: CDR1 SGHTA, CDR2 FQGNSA. Assay used: immunoSEQ multiplex PCR; TCRdb lists only in-frame clones, some missing. Among about 200,000 clones listed, about 88% were seen once. This TCR was recovered from a man in his forties or fifties with COVID-19, enrolled during active disease. The sequenced material came from peripheral blood. The V call is TRBV7-2, the J call TRBJ1-2, with 9 bases matching TRBD1. The CDR3 here is CASSLRTGAPANYGYTF. CDR3 bases: TGTGCCAGCAGCTTGCGGACAGGGGCCCCAGCTAACTATGGCTACACCTTC.